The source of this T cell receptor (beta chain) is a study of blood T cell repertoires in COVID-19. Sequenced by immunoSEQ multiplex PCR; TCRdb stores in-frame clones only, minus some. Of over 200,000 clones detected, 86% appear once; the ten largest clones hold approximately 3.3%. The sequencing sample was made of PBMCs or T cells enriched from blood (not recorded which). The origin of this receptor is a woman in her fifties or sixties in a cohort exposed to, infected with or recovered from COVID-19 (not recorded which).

CDR3 loop: CASRDSNYGYTF. CDR3 nucleotide sequence: TGTGCCAGCCGGGACAGTAACTATGGCTACACCTTC. J is TRBJ1-2 and V is TRBV5-5; 7 bases are shared with TRBD1. The CDR3 covers 12 residues. In germline, CDR1 is SGHKS, CDR2 YYEKEE (reference sequence). Losses at the gene ends were 7 bases for V and 1 base for J; bases not matched to a gene: 1.